Below, 26 T cell receptor beta chains from the same sample are listed, as sequenced in a study of Ad26.COV2.S vaccination and SARS-CoV-2 variants. TCRdb's copy holds only in-frame clones and misses some; the assay was immunoSEQ multiplex PCR. This table holds fewer than 500,000 clones, about nine tenths found once. The treatment here: roughly 18 received Ad26.COV2.S at low or high dose, single or two shots; roughly five received placebo; per-sample allocation not given. Repertoires come from day 63 after the first vaccine or placebo injection. The sequencing here drew on peripheral blood, taken in a trial of Ad26.COV2.S vaccine versus placebo. These receptors originate from a person between 18 and 65 years old who received the Ad26.COV2.S COVID-19 vaccine or a placebo.

The chain is built from TRBV6-2 or TRBV6-3 and TRBJ1-1; D possibly corresponds to TRBD1 (5 bases). CDR3 size: 12 residues. With 5 bases removed from V and 7 bases from J, the gap between germline ends came to 11 bases. Per the germline V gene, CDR1 is MNHEY and CDR2 is SVGEGT. CDR3 DNA sequence: TGTGCCAGCAGTCCGACGGGGGTTGAAGCTTTCTTT. Its translation is CASSPTGVEAFF.

The chain has TRBV5-4 and TRBJ2-1; 7 nucleotides align to TRBD1. Germline CDR1 reads SGHNT; CDR2 reads YYREEE (reference sequence). The CDR3 loop spans 12 amino acids. The junction had 3 bases not matched to a gene; V was cut back by 7 bases and J by 5 bases. CDR3 sequence reads: CASRDSNNEQFF. As DNA, the CDR3 is TGTGCCAGCCGGGACAGCAACAATGAGCAGTTCTTC.

The chain joins TRBV7-2 to TRBJ1-5; D is unclear. V dropped 1 base and J dropped 3 bases, with 10 bases sitting between them. Germline V lookup: CDR1 SGHTA, CDR2 FQGNSA. This CDR3 is 15 amino acids long. The CDR3 sequence: CASSLGGLLNQPQHF. The CDR3 coding sequence is TGTGCCAGCAGCTTAGGAGGGCTCCTCAATCAGCCCCAGCATTTT.

The gene calls are TRBV2 and TRBJ1-6; a weak D match, TRBD1 (6 bases). Between the trimmed V and J ends, which lost 3 bases and 14 bases, there was a span of 23 bases. The germline gives CDR1 SNHLY, CDR2 FYNNEI. The CDR3 has 16 residues. CDR3: CASSDPTQGRGTTLHF. For the CDR3, the DNA is TGTGCCAGCAGTGATCCAACACAGGGAAGGGGCACCACCCTCCACTTT.

The rearrangement uses TRBV5-6 and TRBJ1-2; perhaps TRBD1 as D (5 bases). The V end lost 4 bases, the J end lost 5 bases, and 9 bases lay between the germline ends. There are 12 residues in the CDR3. The V gene's germline CDR1 is SGHDT and CDR2 YYEEEE. This CDR3 is CASSPGTYGYTF. Here the CDR3 DNA reads TGTGCCAGCAGCCCGGGGACGTATGGCTACACCTTC.

This chain joins TRBV27 and TRBJ1-2, with D perhaps matching TRBD1 (5 bases). The V and J ends lost 4 bases and 3 bases respectively, with 12 bases between them. CDR1 is MNHEY and CDR2 is SMNVEV in the germline V gene (reference sequence). This CDR3 spans 14 amino acids. Here the CDR3 DNA reads TGTGCCAGCAGTTCCGGGGGAGCGGACTATGGCTACACCTTC. This codes for CASSSGGADYGYTF.

This sequence joins TRBV29-1 and TRBJ2-7, with D tentatively TRBD1 or TRBD2 (5 bases each). Germline values: CDR1 SQVTM, CDR2 ANQGSEA. This CDR3 is built from 15 residues. Trimming took off 4 bases at V and 3 bases at J, with 19 bases between the two ends. CDR3 region: CSVADFTGANYEQYF. The CDR3 coding sequence is TGCAGCGTTGCGGACTTCACAGGCGCTAACTACGAGCAGTACTTC.

The gene calls are TRBV18 and TRBJ2-1, with TRBD1 matching over 10 bases. This CDR3 has 17 residues. The germline gives CDR1 KGHSH, CDR2 LQKENI. V was pared by 6 bases and J by 9 bases, with 17 bases of the junction left unmatched. The CDR3 protein is CASSPGQGIRGSVEQFF. In DNA, the CDR3 is TGTGCCAGCTCTCCGGGACAGGGGATAAGAGGTTCGGTTGAGCAGTTCTTC.

Concerning this clone itself: The same CDR3 also results from other DNA sequences found in this sample. V and J are TRBV6-5 and TRBJ1-6, with D perhaps matching TRBD1 (6 bases). V was cut by 8 bases and J by 9 bases, with 17 bases left in between. Germline V lookup: CDR1 MNHEY, CDR2 SVGAGI. The CDR3 has 14 amino acids. The CDR3 sequence is CASRRTQGSSPLHF. The CDR3 DNA is TGTGCCAGCCGGAGGACACAGGGTAGTTCACCCCTCCACTTT.

V and J are TRBV10-1 and TRBJ2-7, with D possibly matching TRBD1 (6 bases). V was clipped by 8 bases and J by 0 bases, with 17 bases between them. The CDR3 is 15 residues long. Germline V CDR1 and CDR2: WNHNN, SYGVQD (reference sequence). The CDR3 coding sequence is TGCGCCAGCCGGTCCGGACAGCGCGTCTCCTACGAGCAGTACTTC. Its protein is CASRSGQRVSYEQYF.

The rearrangement joins TRBV7-2 to TRBJ1-2; D is uncertain. Deletions cut 1 base from V and 4 bases from J, with 10 bases between. CDR3 length equals 14 residues. Germline CDR1 reads SGHTA; CDR2 reads FQGNSA. The CDR3 region is CASSLDTGPYGYTF. For the CDR3, the DNA is TGTGCCAGCAGCTTAGATACCGGACCCTATGGCTACACCTTC.

The V and J genes are TRBV5-6 and TRBJ2-3, with D perhaps being TRBD1 or TRBD2 (7 bases each). The CDR3 extends over 18 amino acids. Per the germline V gene, CDR1 is SGHDT and CDR2 is YYEEEE. Trimming left V 2 bases short and J 6 bases short, with 25 bases between. The CDR3 nucleotides read TGTGCCAGCAGCTTTGGGCCCGGGGGGACAGCCCTCCCCGATACGCAGTATTTT. It translates to CASSFGPGGTALPDTQYF.

The rearrangement links TRBV27 to TRBJ2-2; D may be TRBD1 (8 bases). V was cut by 6 bases and J by 0 bases, with 20 bases left in between. The CDR3 contains 18 residues. Germline-derived CDR1 and CDR2 are MNHEY and SMNVEV (reference sequence). DNA of the CDR3: TGTGCCAGCAGGCCCGGACAGGGAGGGTTTGCGAACACCGGGGAGCTGTTTTTT. It encodes CASRPGQGGFANTGELFF.

The chain uses TRBV4-1 and TRBJ1-6, with D possibly matching TRBD1 (6 bases). Germline V CDR1 and CDR2: MGHRA, YSYEKL. V was cut by 1 base and J by 4 bases, with 11 bases left in between. The CDR3 extends over 16 amino acids. The CDR3 DNA sequence: TGCGCCAGCAGCCAAGCGGGGGCAGGATATAATTCACCCCTCCACTTT. This gives the protein CASSQAGAGYNSPLHF.

Worth noting for this clone: The DNA is omitted, as the CDR3 cannot be located on it reliably, and the CDR3 follows TCRdb's listing. J is TRBJ1-4 and V is TRBV27. Germline lookup yields CDR1 MNHEY and CDR2 SMNVEV (reference sequence). From its first to its last residue, the CDR3 has 14 amino acids. The CDR3 loop reads CASSSGRAHAKLFF.

The count of this clone is one. This chain connects TRBV5-1 to TRBJ2-7; 10 bases are shared with TRBD1. V shed 4 bases and J 6 bases; nucleotides not matched to a gene: 4. Germline V CDR1 and CDR2: SGHRS, YFSETQ. The CDR3 length is 13 residues. The CDR3 protein is CASSPGQGSEQYF. DNA of the CDR3: TGCGCCAGCAGCCCGGGACAGGGGAGCGAGCAGTACTTC.

The gene calls are TRBV30 and TRBJ2-3; no clear D. Trimming took off 3 bases at V and 0 bases at J, with 10 bases between the two ends. The CDR3 covers 14 residues. Germline V gene data show CDR1 as GTSNPN and CDR2 as SVGIG (reference sequence). CDR3 sequence: CAWRRGSSTDTQYF. The CDR3 DNA is TGTGCCTGGAGGAGAGGCTCTAGCACAGATACGCAGTATTTT.

The chain has TRBV11-3 and TRBJ2-1; 7 nucleotides agree with TRBD1. V lost 5 bases to trimming and J lost 0 bases; unmatched junction nucleotides: 4. Germline loops: CDR1 SGHNT, CDR2 YENEEA. This CDR3 is built from 15 residues. This chain's CDR3 is CASSPGGDSYNEQFF. The CDR3 nucleotides read TGTGCCAGCAGCCCAGGGGGAGACTCCTACAATGAGCAGTTCTTC.

This clone was counted between two and nine times. The genes are TRBV7-9 and TRBJ1-4; a weak D match, TRBD1 (6 bases). V dropped 5 bases and J dropped 8 bases, with 21 bases sitting between them. Germline assignment: CDR1 SEHNR and CDR2 FQNEAQ (reference sequence). This CDR3 is built from 16 residues. The chain's CDR3 is CASSPAEWGAVEKLFF. The CDR3, as DNA: TGTGCCAGCAGCCCCGCCGAATGGGGGGCTGTCGAAAAACTGTTTTTT.

This sequence joins TRBV6-6 and TRBJ2-2, with D possibly being TRBD2 (6 bases). The CDR3 has 16 amino acids. Trimming took 0 bases from V and 4 from J, leaving 12 bases between them. The V gene's germline CDR1 is MNHNY and CDR2 SVGAGI (reference sequence). The DNA of the CDR3 is TGTGCCAGCAGTTACTCTCGGCGGGACGGCACCGGGGAGCTGTTTTTT. The encoded protein is CASSYSRRDGTGELFF.

The genes are TRBV9 and TRBJ2-4, with D perhaps assigned TRBD1 or TRBD2 (5 bases each). From germline, CDR1 is SGDLS and CDR2 YYNGEE. The CDR3 sequence is 14 residues long. V was clipped by 0 bases and J by 4 bases, with 8 bases between them. The CDR3 region has the DNA TGTGCCAGCAGCGTAGGGGACGGAAAAAACATTCAGTACTTC. Encoded protein: CASSVGDGKNIQYF.

This chain connects TRBV28 to TRBJ1-2, with a possible D match to TRBD1 (5 bases). V was trimmed by 3 bases and J by 2 bases, leaving 16 bases between them. CDR3 size: 16 residues. Germline CDR1 MDHEN, CDR2 SYDVKM. CDR3 bases: TGTGCCAGCAGTTTTGGCGGGACGGAGACCAACTATGGCTACACCTTC. It encodes CASSFGGTETNYGYTF.

The CDR3 DNA reads TGTGCCAGCAGCCGAGATCCGGGGGCGACCACAGATACGCAGTATTTT. As protein: CASSRDPGATTDTQYF. V gene TRBV3-1 (or the pseudogene TRBV3-2) combines with J gene TRBJ2-3, with D possibly being TRBD1 or TRBD2 (6 bases each). Germline V gives CDR1 LGHDT, CDR2 YNNKEL (reference sequence). Deletions cut 4 bases from V and 2 bases from J, with 16 bases between. This CDR3 spans 16 amino acids.

The chain uses TRBV29-1 and TRBJ1-1, with 8 bases matching TRBD1. Germline V gene data show CDR1 as SQVTM and CDR2 as ANQGSEA. This CDR3 contains 14 residues. The ends lost 1 base at V and 1 base at J; junction bases unmatched: 2. The CDR3 region has the DNA TGCAGCGTTGAAGGTCAGGGGGCGAACACTGAAGCTTTCTTT. It yields the protein CSVEGQGANTEAFF.

The chain is built from TRBV19 and TRBJ2-7; tentative D call: TRBD1 (5 bases). Germline CDR1 reads LNHDA; CDR2 reads SQIVND (reference sequence). The CDR3 has 11 amino acids. Trimming stripped 8 bases from V and 3 bases from J, with 8 bases between. Here the CDR3 reads CASRQNYEQYF. The CDR3 DNA follows: TGTGCCAGTCGACAGAACTACGAGCAGTACTTC.

This clone was seen just once. The V gene is TRBV28, the J gene TRBJ2-7; D possibly matches TRBD1 or TRBD2 (5 bases each). The CDR3 consists of 16 residues. Germline V CDR1 and CDR2: MDHEN, SYDVKM. Trimming pared 4 bases from V and 3 bases from J, leaving 19 bases between. The CDR3 here is CASSSVGRGRGYEQYF. CDR3 bases: TGTGCCAGCAGTTCGGTCGGACGGGGACGGGGCTACGAGCAGTACTTC.